What follows are 27 T cell receptor beta chains derived from one specimen sequenced in a study of T-cell memory formation after mild COVID-19. TCRdb re-derived calls from the 5' RACE reads in MiXCR, one entry per CDR3 protein. This sample has roughly 450,000 distinct CDR3 sequences, with roughly 18% found just once. The sample taken for sequencing was PBMCs or a T cell subset sorted from them (not recorded which). The receptor source for this set is a man between 18 and 35 years old who had mild COVID-19 (a few samples of this study predate the infection). Cell type and time point are not known.

The chain carries TRBV28 and TRBJ2-4; perhaps TRBD1 as D (5 bases). Trimming left V 5 bases short and J 0 bases short, with 17 bases between. The CDR3 has 17 residues. Germline values: CDR1 MDHEN, CDR2 SYDVKM. CDR3 loop: CASSQRSTQGAKNIQYF. In DNA form, the CDR3 reads TGTGCCAGCAGTCAACGGTCAACGCAGGGAGCCAAAAACATTCAGTACTTC.

V usage is TRBV7-8 and J usage is TRBJ1-5; maybe TRBD1 (6 bases). The ends were cut back, 4 bases at V and 6 bases at J, with 7 bases in the middle. The CDR3 contains 12 residues. Per the germline V gene, CDR1 is SGHVS and CDR2 is FQNEAQ. The CDR3 is CASSYRAQPQHF. CDR3 DNA sequence: TGTGCCAGCAGCTACAGGGCTCAGCCCCAGCATTTT.

This sequence joins TRBV20-1 and TRBJ2-6, with 9 bases identical to TRBD1. The junction had 4 bases not matched to a gene; V was cut back by 4 bases and J by 0 bases. The CDR3 consists of 16 residues. Germline V gives CDR1 DFQATT, CDR2 SNEGSKA (reference sequence). In DNA, the CDR3 is TGCAGTGCTATTGGACAGGGGCGCTCTGGGGCCAACGTCCTGACTTTC. Its protein is CSAIGQGRSGANVLTF.

This clonotype was picked up a small number of times. The chain employs TRBV20-1 and TRBJ2-3; the match to TRBD2 covers 11 bases. CDR1 DFQATT and CDR2 SNEGSKA come from the germline V gene (reference sequence). Trimming cost V 0 bases and J 3 bases; bases outside gene matches: 2. The CDR3 covers 15 residues. This CDR3 reads CSARDGTSGTDTQYF. The CDR3 bases are TGCAGTGCTAGAGATGGGACTAGCGGAACAGATACGCAGTATTTT.

V and J are TRBV19 and TRBJ2-1; D not certain. Trimming took off 5 bases at V and 9 bases at J, with 8 bases between the two ends. The germline CDR1 and CDR2 sequences are LNHDA and SQIVND (reference sequence). CDR3 size: 11 residues. The CDR3 region has the DNA TGTGCCAGTAGTTGGCGGTTTGAGCAGTTCTTC. Translated: CASSWRFEQFF.

This clonotype has at least ten counts. The genes are TRBV6-1 and TRBJ1-6; tentatively, D is TRBD1 (5 bases). Trimming pared 4 bases from V and 9 bases from J, leaving 13 bases between. The germline CDR1 and CDR2 sequences are MNHNS and SASEGT. The CDR3 consists of 14 residues. The chain's CDR3 is CASSAGGGGSPLHF. In nucleotides, the CDR3 is TGTGCCAGCAGTGCCGGGGGAGGAGGTTCACCCCTCCACTTT.

This chain connects TRBV28 to TRBJ2-3; D unresolved. V was cut by 1 base and J by 3 bases, with 11 bases left in between. CDR1 and CDR2 (germline): MDHEN, SYDVKM. This CDR3 spans 15 amino acids. The chain's CDR3 is CASSLSAPPTDTQYF. The CDR3 region has the DNA TGTGCCAGCAGTTTATCAGCTCCGCCGACAGATACGCAGTATTTT.

In its sample, this clonotype was seen a few times. The J gene is TRBJ2-3, the V gene TRBV20-1; D may correspond to TRBD1 or TRBD2 (6 bases each). Germline V gene data show CDR1 as DFQATT and CDR2 as SNEGSKA (reference sequence). The CDR3 consists of 15 residues. V lost 6 bases, J lost 1 base, and 17 bases lay in between. DNA of the CDR3: TGCAGTGCCGGGGGCAGGTCCGGGGGCACAGATACGCAGTATTTT. Protein: CSAGGRSGGTDTQYF.

The J gene is TRBJ1-1, the V gene TRBV6-2 or TRBV6-3, with D maybe TRBD1 (5 bases). The V gene lost 0 bases and the J gene lost 0 bases, with 17 bases spanning the gap. The CDR3 sequence is 18 residues long. The germline V gene encodes CDR1 MNHEY and CDR2 SVGEGT. CDR3: CASSYSIRDEAMNTEAFF. The CDR3 DNA follows: TGTGCCAGCAGTTACTCGATCAGGGACGAGGCTATGAACACTGAAGCTTTCTTT.

As regards this clonotype: A read error is possible here, since a much larger clone lies one base away. J is TRBJ2-5 and V is TRBV5-1; maybe TRBD1 (5 bases). There are 15 residues in the CDR3. Trimming took 4 bases from V and 3 from J, leaving 16 bases between them. CDR1 is SGHRS, CDR2 YFSETQ, per germline. The DNA of the CDR3 is TGCGCCAGCAGCCCCACGCAGGGCTCCGAAGAGACCCAGTACTTC. Translating gives CASSPTQGSEETQYF.

The chain joins TRBV5-4 to TRBJ2-1, with 11 bases that match TRBD2. Germline loops: CDR1 SGHNT, CDR2 YYREEE (reference sequence). J was trimmed by 7 bases and V by 7 bases; bases with no gene match: 10. The CDR3 is 15 residues long. The CDR3 here is CASYRSSGGLNEQFF. For the CDR3, the DNA is TGTGCCAGCTACCGGTCTAGCGGGGGGTTGAATGAGCAGTTCTTC.

This clonotype turned up a few times. The V gene is TRBV12-3 or TRBV12-4, the J gene TRBJ2-3, with D uncertain. This CDR3 contains 11 residues. The V and J ends lost 6 bases and 10 bases respectively, with 11 bases between them. The CDR3 reads CASSLYVAQYF. The CDR3 nucleotides are TGTGCCAGCAGCCTTTACGTTGCGCAGTATTTT.

The table lists this clonotype with a few counts. This chain links TRBV7-2 with TRBJ2-1; tentatively, D is TRBD2 (5 bases). Germline V gene data show CDR1 as SGHTA and CDR2 as FQGNSA. The CDR3 contains 17 residues. V dropped 0 bases and J dropped 4 bases, with 16 bases sitting between them. The chain's CDR3 is CASSLALGSGSYNEQFF. CDR3 bases: TGTGCCAGCAGCTTAGCCCTGGGAAGCGGTTCATACAATGAGCAGTTCTTC.

This clonotype was seen more than once but under ten times. The CDR3, as DNA: TGTGCCATCAGTGAGGCCAGCCCTAGCTCCTACAATGAGCAGTTCTTC. Its translation: CAISEASPSSYNEQFF. The chain combines TRBV10-3 with TRBJ2-1; unclear D gene. This CDR3 spans 16 amino acids. V was cut by 2 bases and J by 0 bases, with 11 bases left in between. Looked up from germline, CDR1 is ENHRY and CDR2 is SYGVKD.

V usage is TRBV7-9 and J usage is TRBJ2-6; no clear D. From germline, CDR1 is SEHNR and CDR2 FQNEAQ (reference sequence). CDR3 length: 15 amino acids. V gave up 5 bases and J gave up 0 bases, with 8 bases separating them. The CDR3 DNA reads as TGTGCCAGCAGCACTGCAGGCTCTGGGGCCAACGTCCTGACTTTC. It is translated as CASSTAGSGANVLTF.

V usage is TRBV6-5 and J usage is TRBJ2-7, with TRBD1 identical over 8 bases. The CDR3 loop spans 14 amino acids. CDR1 is MNHEY, CDR2 SVGAGI, per germline. Unmatched junction bases numbered 11, after V lost 10 bases and J lost 3 bases. This CDR3 is CATEGDRGNYEQYF. The CDR3 DNA reads TGTGCCACGGAGGGAGACAGGGGTAACTACGAGCAGTACTTC.

This clonotype turned up a few times. The CDR3 is CASSHRLAGDQETQYF. CDR3 sequence (DNA): TGTGCCAGCAGCCACAGACTAGCGGGGGACCAAGAGACCCAGTACTTC. V usage is TRBV3-1 and J usage is TRBJ2-5; 12 nucleotides align to TRBD2. Per the germline V gene, CDR1 is LGHDT and CDR2 is YNNKEL (reference sequence). This CDR3 spans 16 amino acids. Unmatched junction bases numbered 2, after V lost 3 bases and J lost 0 bases.

The CDR3 reads CSAPETGVNQPQHF. In DNA, the CDR3 is TGCAGTGCCCCTGAGACTGGGGTCAATCAGCCCCAGCATTTT. The V gene is TRBV20-1, the J gene TRBJ1-5; no firm D call. Germline V lookup: CDR1 DFQATT, CDR2 SNEGSKA (reference sequence). The CDR3 is made up of 14 amino acids. V was shortened by 6 bases and J by 3 bases, with 15 bases between the two germline ends.

The V gene is TRBV7-6, the J gene TRBJ2-5, with 10 bases identical to TRBD1. This CDR3 has 16 amino acids. The J segment lost 2 bases and the V segment lost 3 bases, leaving 6 bases of the junction unmatched. The germline gives CDR1 SGHVS, CDR2 FNYEAQ. This chain's CDR3 is CASSLGTGALQETQYF. The CDR3 nucleotides are TGTGCCAGCAGCTTGGGGACAGGGGCTCTACAAGAGACCCAGTACTTC.

The rearrangement links TRBV28 to TRBJ2-3, with TRBD2 matching over 9 bases. The CDR3 is made up of 17 amino acids. Germline V lookup: CDR1 MDHEN, CDR2 SYDVKM. J was trimmed by 1 base and V by 6 bases; bases with no gene match: 11. CDR3 nucleotide sequence: TGTGCCAGCAGGCACCCCGGGACTAGCTTGGGCACAGATACGCAGTATTTT. It encodes CASRHPGTSLGTDTQYF.

V is TRBV5-5 and J is TRBJ2-3; weak D call: TRBD2 (5 bases). Germline CDR1 is SGHKS and CDR2 is YYEKEE (reference sequence). The CDR3 extends over 14 amino acids. The ends were cut back, 4 bases at V and 5 bases at J, with 14 bases in the middle. The CDR3 coding sequence is TGTGCCAGCAGCCAAGCTGCTGGGAGAGATACGCAGTATTTT. This codes for CASSQAAGRDTQYF.

The V call is TRBV9, the J call TRBJ2-1, with D possibly matching TRBD2 (5 bases). Germline V lookup: CDR1 SGDLS, CDR2 YYNGEE. The V gene lost 3 bases and the J gene lost 12 bases, with 16 bases spanning the gap. The CDR3 sequence is 13 residues long. The CDR3 DNA reads as TGTGCCAGCAGCGGACTTGGAGGTCCCGGGCAGTTCTTC. Its translation: CASSGLGGPGQFF. The full variable domain, rest sourced from reference TRBV9 and TRBJ2-1, is DSGVTQTPKHLITATGQRVTLRCSPRSGDLSVYWYQQSLDQGLQFLIQYYNGEERAKGNILERFSAQQFPDLHSELNLSSLELGDSALYFCASSGLGGPGQFFGPGTRLTVL.

This chain links TRBV7-9 with TRBJ2-5, with 8 bases fitting TRBD2. CDR1 is SEHNR, CDR2 FQNEAQ, per germline (reference sequence). This CDR3 spans 15 amino acids. V shed 4 bases, J shed 4 bases, and the junction held 8 bases outside the gene matches. The CDR3 spells CASSSGLEFSETQYF. The CDR3 DNA is TGTGCCAGCAGCTCGGGACTAGAATTTTCAGAGACCCAGTACTTC.

The rearrangement joins TRBV2 to TRBJ1-2, with D uncertain. CDR1 and CDR2 (germline): SNHLY, FYNNEI. The CDR3 is 12 residues long. The V end was cut by 10 bases, the J end by 0 bases, with 9 bases between. The CDR3 DNA reads TGTGCCACCGAAACTTCTAACTATGGCTACACCTTC. Its translation is CATETSNYGYTF.

This clonotype was detected many times. V and J are TRBV5-1 and TRBJ2-3, with 10 bases aligning to TRBD2. This CDR3 contains 15 residues. V shed 3 bases, J shed 4 bases, and the junction held 5 bases outside the gene matches. Germline-derived CDR1 and CDR2 are SGHRS and YFSETQ. CDR3 bases: TGCGCCAGCAGCTCCGGGACTAGCGTCCCAGATACGCAGTATTTT. This codes for CASSSGTSVPDTQYF. Filled out from reference TRBV5-1 and TRBJ2-3, the complete variable domain reads KAGVTQTPRYLIKTRGQQVTLSCSPISGHRSVSWYQQTPGQGLQFLFEYFSETQRNKGNFPGRFSGRQFSNSRSEMNVSTLELGDSALYLCASSSGTSVPDTQYFGPGTRLTVL.

This clonotype was picked up a small number of times. V usage is TRBV10-3 and J usage is TRBJ2-1, with D possibly matching TRBD2 (6 bases). V was trimmed by 8 bases and J by 6 bases, leaving 11 bases between them. Germline CDR1 and CDR2: ENHRY and SYGVKD. The CDR3 is 12 residues long. This CDR3 reads CAILISGNEQFF. CDR3 nucleotides: TGTGCCATCCTAATTAGCGGCAATGAGCAGTTCTTC.

The CDR3 spells CASSSTGANTEAFF. The CDR3 nucleotides are TGTGCCAGCAGTTCGACAGGGGCCAACACTGAAGCTTTCTTT. The chain is built from TRBV12-3 or TRBV12-4 and TRBJ1-1, with 8 bases matching TRBD1. V lost 4 bases and J lost 2; bases outside the gene matches: 3. The CDR3 extends over 14 amino acids.